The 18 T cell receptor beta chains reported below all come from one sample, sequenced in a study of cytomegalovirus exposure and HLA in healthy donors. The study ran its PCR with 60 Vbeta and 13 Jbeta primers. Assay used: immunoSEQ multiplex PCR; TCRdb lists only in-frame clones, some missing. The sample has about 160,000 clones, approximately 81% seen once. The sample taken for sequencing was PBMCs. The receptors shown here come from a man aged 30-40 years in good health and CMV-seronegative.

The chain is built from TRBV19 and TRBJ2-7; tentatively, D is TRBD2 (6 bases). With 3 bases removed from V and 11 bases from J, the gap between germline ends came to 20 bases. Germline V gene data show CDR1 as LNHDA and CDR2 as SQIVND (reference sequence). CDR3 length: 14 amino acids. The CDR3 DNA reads TGTGCCAGTAGTATTGCGGGGCGGAGGTCCGAAAAGTACTTC. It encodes CASSIAGRRSEKYF.

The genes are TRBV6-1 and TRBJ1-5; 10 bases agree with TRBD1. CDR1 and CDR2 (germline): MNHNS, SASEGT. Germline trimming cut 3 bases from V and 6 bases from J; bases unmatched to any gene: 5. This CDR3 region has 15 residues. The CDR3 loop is CASSEGDRGGQPQHF. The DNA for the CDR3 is TGTGCCAGCAGTGAGGGGGACAGGGGAGGTCAGCCCCAGCATTTT.

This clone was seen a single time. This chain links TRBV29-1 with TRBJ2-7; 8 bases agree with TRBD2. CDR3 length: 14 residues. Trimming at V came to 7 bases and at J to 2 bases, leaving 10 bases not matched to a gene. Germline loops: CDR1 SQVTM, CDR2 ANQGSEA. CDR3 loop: CSGLSGSPAYEQYF. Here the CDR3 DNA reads TGCAGCGGCCTAAGCGGGAGCCCTGCCTACGAGCAGTACTTC.

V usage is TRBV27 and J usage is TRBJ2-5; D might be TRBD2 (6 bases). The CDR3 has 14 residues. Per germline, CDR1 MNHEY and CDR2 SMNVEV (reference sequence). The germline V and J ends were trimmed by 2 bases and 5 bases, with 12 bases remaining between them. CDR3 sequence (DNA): TGTGCCAGCAGTTTAGCGGGGCTGGGGGAGACCCAGTACTTC. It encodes CASSLAGLGETQYF.

Here the CDR3 reads CASSLDGREGLDEQYF. In nucleotides, the CDR3 is TGTGCCAGCAGCTTAGATGGACGGGAGGGCCTCGACGAGCAGTACTTC. The genes are TRBV7-2 and TRBJ2-7; the match to TRBD2 covers 8 bases. The CDR3 loop spans 16 amino acids. The trim removed 1 base at V and 5 bases at J, leaving 10 bases unmatched. CDR1 SGHTA and CDR2 FQGNSA come from the germline V gene. The full variable domain, its missing parts supplied by reference TRBV7-2 and TRBJ2-7, is GAGVSQSPSNKVTEKGKDVELRCDPISGHTALYWYRQSLGQGLEFLIYFQGNSAPDKSGLPSDRFSAERTGGSVSTLTIQRTQQEDSAVYLCASSLDGREGLDEQYFGPGTRLTVT.

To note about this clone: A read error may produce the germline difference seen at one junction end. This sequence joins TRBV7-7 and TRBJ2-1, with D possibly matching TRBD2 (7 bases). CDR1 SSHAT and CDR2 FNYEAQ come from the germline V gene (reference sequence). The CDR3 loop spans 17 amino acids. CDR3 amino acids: CASSSAIGGGADNEQFF. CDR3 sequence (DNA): TGTGCTAGCAGCTCCGCCATTGGGGGGGGCGCCGACAATGAGCAGTTCTTC.

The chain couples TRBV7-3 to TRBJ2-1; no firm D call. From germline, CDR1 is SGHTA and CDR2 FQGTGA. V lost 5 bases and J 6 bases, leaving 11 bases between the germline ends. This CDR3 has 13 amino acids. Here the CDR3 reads CASSPYGLNEQFF. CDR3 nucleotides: TGTGCCAGCAGCCCCTACGGTCTCAATGAGCAGTTCTTC.

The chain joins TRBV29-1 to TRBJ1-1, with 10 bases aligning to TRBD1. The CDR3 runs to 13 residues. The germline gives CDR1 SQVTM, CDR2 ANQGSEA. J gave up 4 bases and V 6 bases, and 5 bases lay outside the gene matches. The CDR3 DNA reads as TGCAGCGTAACCCGGACAGGGGGCACTGAAGCTTTCTTT. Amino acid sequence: CSVTRTGGTEAFF.

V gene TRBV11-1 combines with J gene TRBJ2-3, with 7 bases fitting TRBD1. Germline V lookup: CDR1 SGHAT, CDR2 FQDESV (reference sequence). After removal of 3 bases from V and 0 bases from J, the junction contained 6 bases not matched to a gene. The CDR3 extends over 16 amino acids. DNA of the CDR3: TGTGCCAGCAGCTTCGTTACGGACAGGAGCACAGATACGCAGTATTTT. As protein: CASSFVTDRSTDTQYF.

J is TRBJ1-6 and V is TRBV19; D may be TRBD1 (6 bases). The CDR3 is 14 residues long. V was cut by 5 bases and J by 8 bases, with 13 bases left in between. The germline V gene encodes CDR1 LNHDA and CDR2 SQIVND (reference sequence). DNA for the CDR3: TGTGCCAGTAGTGTGACAGGTCCTGATTCACCCCTCCACTTT. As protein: CASSVTGPDSPLHF. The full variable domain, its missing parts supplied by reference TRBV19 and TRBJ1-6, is DGGITQSPKYLFRKEGQNVTLSCEQNLNHDAMYWYRQDPGQGLRLIYYSQIVNDFQKGDIAEGYSVSREKKESFPLTVTSAQKNPTAFYLCASSVTGPDSPLHFGNGTRLTVT.

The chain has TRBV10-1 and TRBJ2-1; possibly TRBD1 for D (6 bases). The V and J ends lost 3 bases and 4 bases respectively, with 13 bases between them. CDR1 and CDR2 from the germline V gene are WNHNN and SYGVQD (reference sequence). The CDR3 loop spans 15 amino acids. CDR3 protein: CASSDQGPAYNEQFF. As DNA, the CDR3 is TGCGCCAGCAGTGACCAGGGGCCTGCGTACAATGAGCAGTTCTTC.

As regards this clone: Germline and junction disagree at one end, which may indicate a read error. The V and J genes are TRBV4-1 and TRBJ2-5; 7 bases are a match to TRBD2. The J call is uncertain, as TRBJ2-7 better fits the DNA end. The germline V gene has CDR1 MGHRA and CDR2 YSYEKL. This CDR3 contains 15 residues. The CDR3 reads CASSQEGAGTYEQYF. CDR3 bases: TGCGCTAGCAGCCAAGAAGGAGCGGGGACCTACGAGCAGTACTTC.

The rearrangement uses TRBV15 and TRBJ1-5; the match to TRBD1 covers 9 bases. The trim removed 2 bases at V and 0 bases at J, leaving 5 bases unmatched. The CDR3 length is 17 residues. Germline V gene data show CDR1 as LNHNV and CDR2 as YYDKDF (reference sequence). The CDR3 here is CATSRSWDRDSNQPQHF. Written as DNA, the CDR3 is TGTGCCACCAGCAGATCCTGGGACAGGGATAGCAATCAGCCCCAGCATTTT.

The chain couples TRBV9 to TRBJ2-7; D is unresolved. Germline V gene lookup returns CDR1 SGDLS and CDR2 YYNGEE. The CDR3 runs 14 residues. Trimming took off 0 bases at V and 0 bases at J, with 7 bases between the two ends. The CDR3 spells CASSVAPSSYEQYF. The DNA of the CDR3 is TGTGCCAGCAGCGTAGCGCCTAGCTCCTACGAGCAGTACTTC.

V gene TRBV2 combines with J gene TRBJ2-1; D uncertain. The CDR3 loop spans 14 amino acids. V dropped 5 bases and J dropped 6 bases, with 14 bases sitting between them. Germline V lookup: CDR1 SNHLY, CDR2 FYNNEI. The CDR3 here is CASSHAVGGNEQFF. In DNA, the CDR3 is TGTGCCAGCAGTCACGCGGTCGGTGGCAATGAGCAGTTCTTC.

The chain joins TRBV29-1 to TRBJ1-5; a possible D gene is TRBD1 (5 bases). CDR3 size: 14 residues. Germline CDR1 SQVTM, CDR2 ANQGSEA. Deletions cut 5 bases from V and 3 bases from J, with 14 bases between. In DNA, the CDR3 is TGCAGCGTTCTGGGGCGCCGCTTCAATCAGCCCCAGCATTTT. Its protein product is CSVLGRRFNQPQHF.

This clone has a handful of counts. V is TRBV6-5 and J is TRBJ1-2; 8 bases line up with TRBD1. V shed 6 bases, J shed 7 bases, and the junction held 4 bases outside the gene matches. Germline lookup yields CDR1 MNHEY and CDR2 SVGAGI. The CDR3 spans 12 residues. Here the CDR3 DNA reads TGTGCCAGCAGAGTGACAGGGGCTGGCTACACCTTC. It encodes CASRVTGAGYTF.

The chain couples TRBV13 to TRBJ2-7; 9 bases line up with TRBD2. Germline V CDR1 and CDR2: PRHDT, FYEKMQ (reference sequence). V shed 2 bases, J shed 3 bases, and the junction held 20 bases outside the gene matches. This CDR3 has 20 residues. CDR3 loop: CASSLIQALVLAGDGYEQYF. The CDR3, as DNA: TGTGCCAGCAGCTTAATACAGGCCCTCGTGTTAGCGGGAGACGGCTACGAGCAGTACTTC.